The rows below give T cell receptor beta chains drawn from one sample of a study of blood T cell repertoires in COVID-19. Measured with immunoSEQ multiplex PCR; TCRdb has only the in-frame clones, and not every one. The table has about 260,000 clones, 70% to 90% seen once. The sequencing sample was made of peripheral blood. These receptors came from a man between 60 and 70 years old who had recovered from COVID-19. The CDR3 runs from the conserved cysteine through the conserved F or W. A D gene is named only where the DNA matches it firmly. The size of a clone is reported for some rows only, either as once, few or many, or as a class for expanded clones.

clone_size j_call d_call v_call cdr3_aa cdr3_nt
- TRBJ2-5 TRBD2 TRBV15 CATSRAQRGIQETQYF TGTGCCACCAGCAGAGCCCAGCGGGGGATTCAAGAGACCCAGTACTTC
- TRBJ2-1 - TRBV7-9 CASSLSIIVVGRGGNEQFF TGTGCCAGCAGCTTAAGTATCATTGTGGTCGGCAGGGGAGGGAATGAGCAGTTCTTC
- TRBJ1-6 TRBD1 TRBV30 CAWSVGTGGYSPLHF TGTGCCTGGAGTGTAGGGACAGGGGGCTATTCACCCCTCCACTTT
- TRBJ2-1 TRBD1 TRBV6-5 CASSQGQSPYNEQFF TGTGCCAGCAGCCAGGGACAGAGCCCCTACAATGAGCAGTTCTTC
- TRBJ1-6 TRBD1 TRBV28 CASSIGTVNNSPLHF TGTGCCAGCAGTATCGGGACAGTGAATAATTCACCCCTCCACTTT
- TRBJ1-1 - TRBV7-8 CASSSYSGEAFF TGTGCCAGCAGCTCTTACAGTGGAGAAGCTTTCTTT
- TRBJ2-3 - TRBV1 CTSSLGLAGVRSDTQYF TGCACCAGCAGCTTGGGACTAGCGGGAGTAAGGTCAGATACGCAGTATTTT
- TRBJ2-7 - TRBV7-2 CASSLASGTQTGEQYF TGTGCCAGCAGCTTAGCCTCCGGCACCCAAACGGGGGAGCAGTACTTC
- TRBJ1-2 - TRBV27 CASSYAGTGGSYGYTF TGTGCCAGCAGTTACGCCGGAACAGGCGGGAGCTATGGCTACACCTTC
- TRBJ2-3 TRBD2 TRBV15 CATSRTYSGIRPATDTQYF TGTGCCACCAGCCGAACTTATAGCGGGATCCGACCAGCCACAGATACGCAGTATTTT
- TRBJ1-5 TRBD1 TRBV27 CASSPIGQGYQPQHF TGTGCCAGCAGCCCAATCGGACAGGGGTATCAGCCCCAGCATTTT
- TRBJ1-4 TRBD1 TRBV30 CAWGQGREKLFF TGTGCCTGGGGACAGGGTCGAGAAAAACTGTTTTTT
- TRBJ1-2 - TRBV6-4 CASSAVPDSYYGYTF TGTGCCAGCAGCGCGGTTCCGGACAGCTACTATGGCTACACCTTC
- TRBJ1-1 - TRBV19 CASSLLGGTTEAFF TGTGCCAGTTCCCTATTGGGCGGGACCACTGAAGCTTTCTTT
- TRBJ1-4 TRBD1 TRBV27 CASSANRGRQEKLFF TGTGCCAGCAGTGCTAACAGGGGGCGGCAAGAAAAACTGTTTTTT
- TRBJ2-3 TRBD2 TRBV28 CASSFLPLAGDPLDTQYF TGTGCCAGCAGTTTCCTCCCCCTAGCGGGAGACCCCTTGGATACGCAGTATTTT
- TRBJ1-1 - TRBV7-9 CASSRTGNTEAFF TGTGCCAGCAGCCGCACAGGGAACACTGAAGCTTTCTTT
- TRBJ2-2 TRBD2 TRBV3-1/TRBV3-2 CASSQVRLAGDTGELFF TGTGCCAGCAGCCAAGTACGACTAGCGGGAGACACCGGGGAGCTGTTTTTT
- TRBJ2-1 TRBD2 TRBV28 CASSTSGGARYEQFF TGTGCCAGCAGTACTAGCGGGGGGGCTAGGTATGAGCAGTTCTTC
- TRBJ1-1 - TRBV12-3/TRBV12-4 CASTLSTNTEAFF TGTGCCAGCACCCTCAGTACGAACACTGAAGCTTTCTTT
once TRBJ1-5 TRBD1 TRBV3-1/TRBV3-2 CASSQDLQGLQVQHF TGTGCCAGCAGCCAAGATCTACAGGGGCTCCAGGTCCAGCATTTT
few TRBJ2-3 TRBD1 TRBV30 CASYRGRTDTQYF TGTGCCTCCTACAGGGGGCGAACAGATACGCAGTATTTT
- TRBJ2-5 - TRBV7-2 CASSLLEAQYF TGTGCCAGCAGCCTCCTGGAGGCCCAGTACTTC
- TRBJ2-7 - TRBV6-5 CASDGASLFDYEQYF TGTGCCAGCGATGGGGCCAGTCTGTTCGACTACGAGCAGTACTTC
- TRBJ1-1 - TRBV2 CASSVAGMNTEAFF TGTGCCAGCAGCGTGGCAGGGATGAACACTGAAGCTTTCTTT
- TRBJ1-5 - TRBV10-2 CASREGGSNQPQHF TGCGCCAGCCGTGAGGGGGGCTCCAATCAGCCCCAGCATTTT
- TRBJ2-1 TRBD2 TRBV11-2 CASSLPPRLAGAVYNEQFF TGTGCCAGCAGCTTACCACCTCGACTAGCGGGAGCGGTTTACAATGAGCAGTTCTTC
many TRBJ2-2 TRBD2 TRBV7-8 CASSIRIRLAGITGELFF TGTGCCAGCAGCATAAGAATAAGACTAGCGGGGATCACCGGGGAGCTGTTTTTT
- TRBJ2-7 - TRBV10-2 CASSDGLRRGYEQYF TGCGCCAGCAGTGATGGGCTTCGAAGGGGCTACGAGCAGTACTTC
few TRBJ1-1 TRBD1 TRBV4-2 CASSQDFFWTGTNTEAFF TGTGCCAGCAGCCAAGATTTTTTTTGGACAGGCACGAACACTGAAGCTTTCTTT
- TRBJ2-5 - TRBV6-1 CASSEGGSWETQYF TGTGCCAGCAGTGAAGGAGGGAGTTGGGAGACCCAGTACTTC
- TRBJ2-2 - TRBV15 CATSLSGSPRTGELFF TGTGCCACCAGCCTCTCCGGGTCACCACGAACCGGGGAGCTGTTTTTT
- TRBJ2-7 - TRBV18 CASSPGPPRDTSYEQYF TGTGCCAGCTCACCTGGTCCACCTCGTGACACTTCCTACGAGCAGTACTTC